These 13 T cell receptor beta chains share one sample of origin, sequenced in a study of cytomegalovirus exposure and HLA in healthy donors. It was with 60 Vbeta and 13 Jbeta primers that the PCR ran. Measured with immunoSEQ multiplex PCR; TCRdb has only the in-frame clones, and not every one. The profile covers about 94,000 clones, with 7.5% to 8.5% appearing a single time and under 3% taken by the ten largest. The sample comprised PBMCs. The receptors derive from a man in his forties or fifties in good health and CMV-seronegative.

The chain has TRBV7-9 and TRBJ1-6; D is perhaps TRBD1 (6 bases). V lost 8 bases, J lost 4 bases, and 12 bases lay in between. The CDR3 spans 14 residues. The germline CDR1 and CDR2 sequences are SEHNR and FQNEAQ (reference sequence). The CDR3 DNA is TGTGCCAGCGCAGGGGAGAGGTATAATTCACCCCTCCACTTT. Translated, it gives CASAGERYNSPLHF.

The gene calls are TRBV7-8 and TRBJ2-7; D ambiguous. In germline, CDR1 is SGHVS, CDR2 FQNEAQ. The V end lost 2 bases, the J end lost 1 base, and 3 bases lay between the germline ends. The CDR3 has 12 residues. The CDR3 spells CASSLQSYEQYF. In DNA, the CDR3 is TGTGCCAGCAGCTTACAGTCCTACGAGCAGTACTTC.

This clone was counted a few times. CDR3 sequence reads: CASSFQKETQYF. The CDR3, as DNA: TGTGCCAGCAGTTTTCAGAAAGAGACCCAGTACTTC. The chain links TRBV28 to TRBJ2-5; D is uncertain. The CDR3 has 12 amino acids. Germline CDR1 MDHEN, CDR2 SYDVKM. V lost 3 bases and J 3 bases, leaving 5 bases between the germline ends.

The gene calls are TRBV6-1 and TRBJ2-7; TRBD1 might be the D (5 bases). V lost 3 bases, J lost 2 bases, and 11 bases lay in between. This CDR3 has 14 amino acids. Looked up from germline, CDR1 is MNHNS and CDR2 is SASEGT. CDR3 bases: TGTGCCAGCAGTGACCCAGGGATCACCTACGAGCAGTACTTC. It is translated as CASSDPGITYEQYF.

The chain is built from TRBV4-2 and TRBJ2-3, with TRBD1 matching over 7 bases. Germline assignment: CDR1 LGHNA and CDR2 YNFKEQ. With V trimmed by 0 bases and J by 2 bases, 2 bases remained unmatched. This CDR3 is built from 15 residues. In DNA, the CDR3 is TGTGCCAGCAGCCAAGAGACAGGGCCCACAGATACGCAGTATTTT. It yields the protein CASSQETGPTDTQYF.

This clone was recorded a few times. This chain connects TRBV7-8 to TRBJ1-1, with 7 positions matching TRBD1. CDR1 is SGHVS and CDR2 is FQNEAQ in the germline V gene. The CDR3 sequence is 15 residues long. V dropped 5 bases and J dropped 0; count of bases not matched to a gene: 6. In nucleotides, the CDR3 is TGTGCCAGCAGCACCGAGGGGGCGGTGAACACTGAAGCTTTCTTT. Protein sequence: CASSTEGAVNTEAFF.

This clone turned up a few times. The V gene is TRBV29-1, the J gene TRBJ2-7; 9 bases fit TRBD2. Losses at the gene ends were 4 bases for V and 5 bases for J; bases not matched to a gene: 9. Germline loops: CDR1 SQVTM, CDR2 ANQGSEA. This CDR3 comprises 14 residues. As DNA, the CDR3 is TGCAGCGTTGGGGGCGGGAGGGCTCAAGACGAGCAGTACTTC. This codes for CSVGGGRAQDEQYF.

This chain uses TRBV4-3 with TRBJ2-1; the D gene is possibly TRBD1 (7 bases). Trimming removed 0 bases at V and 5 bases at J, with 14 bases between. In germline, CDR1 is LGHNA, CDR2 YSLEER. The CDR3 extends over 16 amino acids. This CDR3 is CASSQDGGGANNEQFF. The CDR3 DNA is TGCGCCAGCAGCCAAGATGGAGGGGGCGCCAACAATGAGCAGTTCTTC.

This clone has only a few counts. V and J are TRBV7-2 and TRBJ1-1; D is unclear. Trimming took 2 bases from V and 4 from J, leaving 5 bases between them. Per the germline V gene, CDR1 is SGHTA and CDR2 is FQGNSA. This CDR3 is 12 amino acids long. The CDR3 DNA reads TGTGCCAGCAGCTTAACTGGCACTGAAGCTTTCTTT. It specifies CASSLTGTEAFF. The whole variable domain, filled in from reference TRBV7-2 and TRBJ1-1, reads GAGVSQSPSNKVTEKGKDVELRCDPISGHTALYWYRQSLGQGLEFLIYFQGNSAPDKSGLPSDRFSAERTGGSVSTLTIQRTQQEDSAVYLCASSLTGTEAFFGQGTRLTVV.

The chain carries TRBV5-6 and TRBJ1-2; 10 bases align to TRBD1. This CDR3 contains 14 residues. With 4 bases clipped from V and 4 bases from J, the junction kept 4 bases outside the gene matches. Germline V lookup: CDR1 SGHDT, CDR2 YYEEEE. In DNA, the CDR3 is TGTGCCAGCAGCCCGGACAGGGGGGCCTATGGCTACACCTTC. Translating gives CASSPDRGAYGYTF. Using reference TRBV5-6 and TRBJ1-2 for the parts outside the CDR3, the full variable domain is DAGVTQSPTHLIKTRGQQVTLRCSPKSGHDTVSWYQQALGQGPQFIFQYYEEEERQRGNFPDRFSGHQFPNYSSELNVNALLLGDSALYLCASSPDRGAYGYTFGSGTRLTVV.

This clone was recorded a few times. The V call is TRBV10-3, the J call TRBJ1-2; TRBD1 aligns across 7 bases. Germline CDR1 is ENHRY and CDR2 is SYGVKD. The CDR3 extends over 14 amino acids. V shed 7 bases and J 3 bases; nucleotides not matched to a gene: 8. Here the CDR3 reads CAITRTGGDYGYTF. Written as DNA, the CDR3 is TGTGCCATCACCCGGACAGGAGGAGACTATGGCTACACCTTC.

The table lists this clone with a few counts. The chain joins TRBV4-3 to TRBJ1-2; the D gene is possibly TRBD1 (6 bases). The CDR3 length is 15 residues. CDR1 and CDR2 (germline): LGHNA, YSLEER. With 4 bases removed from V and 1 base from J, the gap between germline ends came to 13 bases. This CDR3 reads CASSPAGASNYGYTF. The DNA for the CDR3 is TGCGCCAGCAGCCCCGCGGGGGCCAGTAACTATGGCTACACCTTC.

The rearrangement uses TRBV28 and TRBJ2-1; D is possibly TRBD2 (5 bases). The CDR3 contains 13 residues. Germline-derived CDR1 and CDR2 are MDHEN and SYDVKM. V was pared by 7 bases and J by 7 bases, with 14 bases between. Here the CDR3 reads CASKGRGLNEQFF. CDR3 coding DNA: TGTGCCAGCAAAGGTAGAGGGCTGAATGAGCAGTTCTTC.